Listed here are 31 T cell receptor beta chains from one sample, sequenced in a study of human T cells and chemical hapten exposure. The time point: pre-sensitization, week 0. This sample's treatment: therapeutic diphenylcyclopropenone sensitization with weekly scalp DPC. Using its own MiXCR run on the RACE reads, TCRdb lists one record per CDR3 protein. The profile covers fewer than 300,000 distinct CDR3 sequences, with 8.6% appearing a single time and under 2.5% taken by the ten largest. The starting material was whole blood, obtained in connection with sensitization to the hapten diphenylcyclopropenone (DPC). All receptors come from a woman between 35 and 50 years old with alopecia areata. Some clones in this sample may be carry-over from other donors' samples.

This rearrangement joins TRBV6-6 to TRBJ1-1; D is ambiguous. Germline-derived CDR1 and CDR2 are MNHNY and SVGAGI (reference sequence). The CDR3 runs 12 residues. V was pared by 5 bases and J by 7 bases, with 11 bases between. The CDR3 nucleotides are TGTGCCAGCAGTCCCGGACCGAGTGAAGCTTTCTTT. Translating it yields CASSPGPSEAFF.

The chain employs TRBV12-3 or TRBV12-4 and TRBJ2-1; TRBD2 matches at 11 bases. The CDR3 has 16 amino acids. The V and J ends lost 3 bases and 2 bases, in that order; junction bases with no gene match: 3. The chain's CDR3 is CASSFSGRAPYNEQFF. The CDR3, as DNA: TGTGCCAGCAGTTTTAGCGGGAGGGCGCCCTACAATGAGCAGTTCTTC.

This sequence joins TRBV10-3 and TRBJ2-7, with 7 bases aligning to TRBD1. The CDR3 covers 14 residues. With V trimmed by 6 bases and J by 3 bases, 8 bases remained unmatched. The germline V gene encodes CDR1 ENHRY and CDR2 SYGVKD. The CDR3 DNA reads TGTGCCATCAGACAGGGGCTGGAAGACTACGAGCAGTACTTC. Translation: CAIRQGLEDYEQYF.

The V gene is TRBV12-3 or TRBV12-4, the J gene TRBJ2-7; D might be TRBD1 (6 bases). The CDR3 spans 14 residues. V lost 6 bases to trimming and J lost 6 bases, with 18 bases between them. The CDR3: CASSRPGTTTEQYF. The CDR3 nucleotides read TGTGCCAGCAGCCGCCCGGGGACAACTACCGAGCAGTACTTC.

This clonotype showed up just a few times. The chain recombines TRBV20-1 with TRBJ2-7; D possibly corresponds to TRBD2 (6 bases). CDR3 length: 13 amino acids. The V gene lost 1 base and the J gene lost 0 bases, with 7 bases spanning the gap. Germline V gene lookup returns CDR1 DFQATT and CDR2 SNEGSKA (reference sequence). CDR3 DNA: TGCAGTGCTAGAGGCGGGACCTCCTACGAGCAGTACTTC. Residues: CSARGGTSYEQYF.

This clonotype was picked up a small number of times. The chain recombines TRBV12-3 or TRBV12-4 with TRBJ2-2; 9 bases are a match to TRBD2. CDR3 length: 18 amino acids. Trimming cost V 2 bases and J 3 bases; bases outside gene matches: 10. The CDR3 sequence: CASSLRLAGKKYTGELFF. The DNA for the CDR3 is TGTGCCAGCAGTTTAAGGCTAGCGGGGAAAAAGTACACCGGGGAGCTGTTTTTT.

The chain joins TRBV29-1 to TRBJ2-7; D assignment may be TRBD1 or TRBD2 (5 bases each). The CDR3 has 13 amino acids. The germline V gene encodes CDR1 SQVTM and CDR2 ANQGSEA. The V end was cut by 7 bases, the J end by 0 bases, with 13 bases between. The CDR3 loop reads CSGARDGSYEQYF. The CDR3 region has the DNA TGCAGCGGAGCACGGGACGGCTCCTACGAGCAGTACTTC.

This CDR3 reads CASSSGTGGINEQFF. The DNA for the CDR3 is TGTGCCAGCAGTTCGGGGACAGGGGGCATAAATGAGCAGTTCTTC. This chain links TRBV6-6 with TRBJ2-1; 12 bases line up with TRBD1. Per germline, CDR1 MNHNY and CDR2 SVGAGI (reference sequence). CDR3 length: 15 residues. Unmatched junction bases numbered 5, after V lost 4 bases and J lost 7 bases.

DNA for the CDR3: TGTGCCAGCAGCTTAGCCTCGACAGGGCTCACTGAAGCTTTCTTT. Its translation: CASSLASTGLTEAFF. The chain employs TRBV7-9 and TRBJ1-1, with 7 bases aligning to TRBD1. There are 15 residues in the CDR3. J was trimmed by 4 bases and V by 0 bases; bases with no gene match: 5. CDR1 and CDR2 (germline): SEHNR, FQNEAQ (reference sequence).

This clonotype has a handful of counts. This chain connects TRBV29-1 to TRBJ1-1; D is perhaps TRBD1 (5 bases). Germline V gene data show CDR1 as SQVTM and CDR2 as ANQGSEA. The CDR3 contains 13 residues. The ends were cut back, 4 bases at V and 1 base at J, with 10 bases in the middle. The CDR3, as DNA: TGCAGCGTTGGGAAAACAGGGAACACTGAAGCTTTCTTT. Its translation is CSVGKTGNTEAFF.

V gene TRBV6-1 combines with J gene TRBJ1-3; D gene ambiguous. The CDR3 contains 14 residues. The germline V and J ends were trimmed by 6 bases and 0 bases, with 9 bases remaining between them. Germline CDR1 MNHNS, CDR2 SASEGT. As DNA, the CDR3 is TGTGCCAGCAGGCTCAGTGTCTCTGGAAACACCATATATTTT. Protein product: CASRLSVSGNTIYF.

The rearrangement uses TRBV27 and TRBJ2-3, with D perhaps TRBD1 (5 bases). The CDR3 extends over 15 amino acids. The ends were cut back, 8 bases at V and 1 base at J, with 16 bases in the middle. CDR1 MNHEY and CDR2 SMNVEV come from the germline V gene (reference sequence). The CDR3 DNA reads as TGTGCCAGCCGCTTCATGACAGCCGGCACAGATACGCAGTATTTT. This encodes CASRFMTAGTDTQYF.

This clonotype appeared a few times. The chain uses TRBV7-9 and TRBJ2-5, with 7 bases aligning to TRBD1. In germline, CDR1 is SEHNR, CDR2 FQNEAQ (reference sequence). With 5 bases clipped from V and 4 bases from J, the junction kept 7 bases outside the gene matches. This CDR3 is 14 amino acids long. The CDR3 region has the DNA TGTGCCAGCAGCCCGATGAACAGGGGAGAGACCCAGTACTTC. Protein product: CASSPMNRGETQYF.

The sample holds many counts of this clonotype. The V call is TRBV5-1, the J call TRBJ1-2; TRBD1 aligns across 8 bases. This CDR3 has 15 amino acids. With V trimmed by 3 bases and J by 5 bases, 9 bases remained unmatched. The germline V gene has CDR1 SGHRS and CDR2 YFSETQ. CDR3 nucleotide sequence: TGCGCCAGCAGCTCCTCCATTGACAGGGGATATGGCTACACCTTC. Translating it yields CASSSSIDRGYGYTF. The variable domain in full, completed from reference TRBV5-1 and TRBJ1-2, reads KAGVTQTPRYLIKTRGQQVTLSCSPISGHRSVSWYQQTPGQGLQFLFEYFSETQRNKGNFPGRFSGRQFSNSRSEMNVSTLELGDSALYLCASSSSIDRGYGYTFGSGTRLTVV.

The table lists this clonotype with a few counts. CDR3 DNA: TGTGCCAGCAGTCAAGGGGGTGGTGGTGAAGCTTTCTTT. This encodes CASSQGGGGEAFF. The chain links TRBV6-5 to TRBJ1-1; D perhaps matches TRBD1 (6 bases). Looked up from germline, CDR1 is MNHEY and CDR2 is SVGAGI. V gave up 5 bases and J gave up 7 bases, with 14 bases separating them. This CDR3 has 13 residues.

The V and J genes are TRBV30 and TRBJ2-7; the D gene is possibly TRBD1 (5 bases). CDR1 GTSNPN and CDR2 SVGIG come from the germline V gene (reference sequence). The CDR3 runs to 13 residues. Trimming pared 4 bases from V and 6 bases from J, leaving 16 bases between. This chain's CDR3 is CAWNMGRTGEQYF. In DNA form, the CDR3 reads TGTGCCTGGAACATGGGGCGGACGGGCGAGCAGTACTTC.

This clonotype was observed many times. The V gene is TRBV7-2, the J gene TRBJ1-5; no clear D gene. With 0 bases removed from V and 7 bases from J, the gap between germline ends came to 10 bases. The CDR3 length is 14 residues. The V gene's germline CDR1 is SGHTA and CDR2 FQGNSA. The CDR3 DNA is TGTGCCAGCAGCTTAGCTTACAGAGGCCAGCCCCAGCATTTT. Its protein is CASSLAYRGQPQHF.

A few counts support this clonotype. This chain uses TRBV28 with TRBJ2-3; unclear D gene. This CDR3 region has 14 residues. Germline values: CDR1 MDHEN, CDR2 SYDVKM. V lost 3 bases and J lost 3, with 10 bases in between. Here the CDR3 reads CASSFRGWTDTQYF. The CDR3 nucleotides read TGTGCCAGCAGTTTTCGAGGATGGACAGATACGCAGTATTTT.

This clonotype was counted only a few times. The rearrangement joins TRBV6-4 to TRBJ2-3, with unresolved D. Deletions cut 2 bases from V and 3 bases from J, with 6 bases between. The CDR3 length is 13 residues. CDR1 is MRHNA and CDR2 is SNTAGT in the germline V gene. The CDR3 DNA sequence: TGTGCCAGCAGTGACAGGGAAACAGATACGCAGTATTTT. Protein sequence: CASSDRETDTQYF.

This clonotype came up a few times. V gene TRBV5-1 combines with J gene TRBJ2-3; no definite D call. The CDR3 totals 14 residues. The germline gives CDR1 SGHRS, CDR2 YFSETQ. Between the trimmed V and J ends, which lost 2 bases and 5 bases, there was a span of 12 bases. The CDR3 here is CASSFSGTQDTQYF. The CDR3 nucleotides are TGCGCCAGCAGCTTTTCAGGCACCCAAGATACGCAGTATTTT. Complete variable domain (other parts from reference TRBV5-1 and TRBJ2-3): KAGVTQTPRYLIKTRGQQVTLSCSPISGHRSVSWYQQTPGQGLQFLFEYFSETQRNKGNFPGRFSGRQFSNSRSEMNVSTLELGDSALYLCASSFSGTQDTQYFGPGTRLTVL.

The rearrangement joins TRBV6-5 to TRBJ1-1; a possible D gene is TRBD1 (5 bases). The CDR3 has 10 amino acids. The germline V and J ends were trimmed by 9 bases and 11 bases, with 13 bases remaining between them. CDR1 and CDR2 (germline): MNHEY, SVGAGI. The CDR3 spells CASWGVDAFF. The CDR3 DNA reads TGTGCCAGTTGGGGGGTGGACGCTTTCTTT.

Here the CDR3 reads CAISPTSGKSLHF. In DNA form, the CDR3 reads TGTGCCATCAGCCCCACCTCCGGGAAATCGCTCCACTTT. The chain recombines TRBV10-3 with TRBJ1-6, with no clear D. From germline, CDR1 is ENHRY and CDR2 SYGVKD. V was cut by 6 bases and J by 16 bases, with 19 bases left in between. This CDR3 comprises 13 residues.

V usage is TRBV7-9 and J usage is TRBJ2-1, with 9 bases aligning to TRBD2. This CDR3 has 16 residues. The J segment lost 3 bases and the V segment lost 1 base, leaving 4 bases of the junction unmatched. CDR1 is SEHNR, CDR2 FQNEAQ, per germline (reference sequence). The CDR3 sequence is CASSLGLADNYNEQFF. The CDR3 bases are TGTGCCAGCAGCTTAGGACTAGCGGATAACTACAATGAGCAGTTCTTC.

The CDR3 sequence is CASSQEQRPNQPQHF. In nucleotides, the CDR3 is TGCGCCAGCAGCCAGGAACAGCGGCCCAATCAGCCCCAGCATTTT. The chain combines TRBV4-3 with TRBJ1-5; no clear D gene. The CDR3 runs to 15 residues. Germline V gene sequence: CDR1 LGHNA, CDR2 YSLEER. V lost 3 bases and J 3 bases, leaving 12 bases between the germline ends.

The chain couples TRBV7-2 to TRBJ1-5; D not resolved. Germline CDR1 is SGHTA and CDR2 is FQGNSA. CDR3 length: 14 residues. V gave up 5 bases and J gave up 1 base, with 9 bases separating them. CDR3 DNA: TGTGCCAGCAGCCCACCCGGGAGCAATCAGCCCCAGCATTTT. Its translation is CASSPPGSNQPQHF.

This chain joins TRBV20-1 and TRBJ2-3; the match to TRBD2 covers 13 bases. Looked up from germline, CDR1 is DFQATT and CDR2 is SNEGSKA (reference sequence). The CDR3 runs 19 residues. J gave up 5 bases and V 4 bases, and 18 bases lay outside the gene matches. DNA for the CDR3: TGCAGTGCTAACTTTTGGACTAGCGGGAGATTGCAGGTCCGAGATACGCAGTATTTT. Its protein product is CSANFWTSGRLQVRDTQYF.

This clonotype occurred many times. CDR3 bases: TGTGCCAGCAGCTCCTTTGGGGCAGGGAACCCCATCTACTTCAATGAGCAGTTCTTC. This encodes CASSSFGAGNPIYFNEQFF. This sequence joins TRBV11-2 and TRBJ2-1; the D gene is possibly TRBD1 (5 bases). V was trimmed by 4 bases and J by 6 bases, leaving 28 bases between them. CDR3 size: 19 residues. Per germline, CDR1 SGHAT and CDR2 FQNNGV.

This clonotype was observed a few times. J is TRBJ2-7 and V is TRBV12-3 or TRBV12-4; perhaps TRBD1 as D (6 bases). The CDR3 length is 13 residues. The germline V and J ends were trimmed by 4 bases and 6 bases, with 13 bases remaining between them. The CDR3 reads CASSSAGVSEQYF. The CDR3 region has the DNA TGTGCCAGCAGTTCGGCAGGGGTTAGCGAGCAGTACTTC.

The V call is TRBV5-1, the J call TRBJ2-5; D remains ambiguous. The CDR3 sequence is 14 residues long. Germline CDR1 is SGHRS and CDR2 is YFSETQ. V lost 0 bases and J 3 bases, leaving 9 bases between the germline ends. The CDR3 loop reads CASSLERTEETQYF. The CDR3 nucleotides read TGCGCCAGCAGCTTGGAAAGGACCGAAGAGACCCAGTACTTC.

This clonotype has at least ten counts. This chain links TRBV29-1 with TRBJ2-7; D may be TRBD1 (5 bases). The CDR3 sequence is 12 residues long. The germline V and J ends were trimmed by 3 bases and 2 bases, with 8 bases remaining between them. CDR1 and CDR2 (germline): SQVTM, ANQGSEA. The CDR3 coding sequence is TGCAGCGTTGAGACAGAGACCTACGAGCAGTACTTC. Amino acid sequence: CSVETETYEQYF.

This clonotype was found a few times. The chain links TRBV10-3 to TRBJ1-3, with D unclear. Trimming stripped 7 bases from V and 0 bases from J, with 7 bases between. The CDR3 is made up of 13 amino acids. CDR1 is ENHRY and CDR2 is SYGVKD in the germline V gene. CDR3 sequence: CAIKASSGNTIYF. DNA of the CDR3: TGTGCCATCAAGGCAAGCTCTGGAAACACCATATATTTT.